A single sample is the source of the 7 T cell receptor beta chains below, sequenced in a study of identical twins. TCRdb processed the 5' RACE reads anew with MiXCR; each CDR3 protein has one entry. The sample contains a few hundred thousand distinct CDR3 sequences, 9% of which appear only once. The sample comprised naive T cells sorted from blood. The receptors stem from a woman aged 45-65 years in good health.

This CDR3 is CASSEGLSDTQYF. The CDR3 nucleotides are TGTGCCAGCAGTGAAGGTTTGTCGGATACGCAGTATTTT. The chain employs TRBV2 and TRBJ2-3; D is unclear. V gave up 1 base and J gave up 6 bases, with 8 bases separating them. The germline V gene has CDR1 SNHLY and CDR2 FYNNEI. The CDR3 has 13 residues.

The gene calls are TRBV10-3 and TRBJ2-7, with a tentative D call TRBD1 (5 bases). CDR3 length: 13 amino acids. V was pared by 3 bases and J by 4 bases, with 10 bases between. The germline CDR1 and CDR2 sequences are ENHRY and SYGVKD. The CDR3 sequence: CAISEPPGYEQYV. As DNA, the CDR3 is TGTGCCATCAGTGAACCCCCAGGGTACGAGCAGTACGTC.

This clonotype was seen at least ten times. V usage is TRBV12-3 or TRBV12-4 and J usage is TRBJ2-5, with TRBD1 identical over 7 bases. Trimming cost V 5 bases and J 1 base; bases outside gene matches: 19. CDR3 length equals 19 residues. The CDR3 DNA reads TGTGCCAGCAGTATTACCCCACTCCAAACAGGGGTGGCCCAAGAGACCCAGTACTTC. Its translation is CASSITPLQTGVAQETQYF.

This clonotype was seen only a few times. The J gene is TRBJ2-3, the V gene TRBV27; 10 bases are a match to TRBD2. J lost 0 bases, V lost 8 bases, and 2 bases had no gene match. CDR1 is MNHEY and CDR2 is SMNVEV in the germline V gene (reference sequence). The CDR3 runs to 14 residues. The CDR3 sequence is CASAGLASTDTQYF. The CDR3 bases are TGTGCCAGCGCGGGACTAGCGAGCACAGATACGCAGTATTTT.

This clonotype was counted between two and nine times. This chain links TRBV5-4 with TRBJ2-1, with D tentatively TRBD2 (5 bases). CDR1 SGHNT and CDR2 YYREEE come from the germline V gene (reference sequence). The CDR3 is 16 amino acids. V shed 3 bases and J shed 11 bases, with 24 bases lying between them. Here the CDR3 DNA reads TGTGCCAGCAGCTCAAAGGACGGCGGCACCGTCGGGAAGCAGTTCTTC. This translates into CASSSKDGGTVGKQFF.

The chain employs TRBV27 and TRBJ2-1, with TRBD1 as a possible D gene (5 bases). The ends were cut back, 6 bases at V and 2 bases at J, with 5 bases in the middle. The CDR3 is 12 residues long. Germline V lookup: CDR1 MNHEY, CDR2 SMNVEV (reference sequence). CDR3 region: CASRGAYNEQFF. CDR3 DNA sequence: TGTGCCAGCAGAGGGGCCTACAATGAGCAGTTCTTC.

This chain joins TRBV20-1 and TRBJ2-1; no reliable D call. Germline loops: CDR1 DFQATT, CDR2 SNEGSKA (reference sequence). Trimming stripped 1 base from V and 5 bases from J, with 6 bases between. The CDR3 loop spans 12 amino acids. The CDR3 loop reads CSARVTNNEQFF. The CDR3 DNA reads as TGCAGTGCTAGAGTCACTAACAATGAGCAGTTCTTC.